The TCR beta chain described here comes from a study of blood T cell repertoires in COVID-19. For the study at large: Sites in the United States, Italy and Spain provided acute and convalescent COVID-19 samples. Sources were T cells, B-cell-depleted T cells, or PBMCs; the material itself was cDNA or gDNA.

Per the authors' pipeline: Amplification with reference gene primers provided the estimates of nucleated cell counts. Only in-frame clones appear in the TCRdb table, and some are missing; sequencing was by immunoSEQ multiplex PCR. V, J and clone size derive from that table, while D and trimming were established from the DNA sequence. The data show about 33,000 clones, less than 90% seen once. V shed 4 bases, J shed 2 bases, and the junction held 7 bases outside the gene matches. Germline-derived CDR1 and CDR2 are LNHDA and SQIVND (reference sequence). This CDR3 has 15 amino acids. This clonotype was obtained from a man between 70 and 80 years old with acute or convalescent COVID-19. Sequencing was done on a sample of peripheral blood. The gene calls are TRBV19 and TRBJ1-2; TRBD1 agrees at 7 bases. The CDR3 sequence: CASSTPRQGNYGYTF. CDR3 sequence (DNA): TGTGCCAGTAGTACGCCCCGACAGGGAAACTATGGCTACACCTTC.